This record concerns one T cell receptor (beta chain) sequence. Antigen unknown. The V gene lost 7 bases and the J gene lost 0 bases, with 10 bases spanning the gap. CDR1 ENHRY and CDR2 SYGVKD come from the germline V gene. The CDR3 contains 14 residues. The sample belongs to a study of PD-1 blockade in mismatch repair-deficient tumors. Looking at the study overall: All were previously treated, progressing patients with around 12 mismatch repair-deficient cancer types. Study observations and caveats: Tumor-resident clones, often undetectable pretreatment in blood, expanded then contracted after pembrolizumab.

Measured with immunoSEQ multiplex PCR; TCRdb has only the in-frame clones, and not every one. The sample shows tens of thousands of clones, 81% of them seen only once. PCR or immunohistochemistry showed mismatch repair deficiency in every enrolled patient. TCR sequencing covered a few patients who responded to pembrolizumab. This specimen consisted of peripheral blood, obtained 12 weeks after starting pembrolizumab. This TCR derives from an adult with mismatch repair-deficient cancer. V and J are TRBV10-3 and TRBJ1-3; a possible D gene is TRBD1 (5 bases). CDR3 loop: CAITWTSSGNTIYF. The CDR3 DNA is TGTGCCATCACCTGGACAAGCTCTGGAAACACCATATATTTT.